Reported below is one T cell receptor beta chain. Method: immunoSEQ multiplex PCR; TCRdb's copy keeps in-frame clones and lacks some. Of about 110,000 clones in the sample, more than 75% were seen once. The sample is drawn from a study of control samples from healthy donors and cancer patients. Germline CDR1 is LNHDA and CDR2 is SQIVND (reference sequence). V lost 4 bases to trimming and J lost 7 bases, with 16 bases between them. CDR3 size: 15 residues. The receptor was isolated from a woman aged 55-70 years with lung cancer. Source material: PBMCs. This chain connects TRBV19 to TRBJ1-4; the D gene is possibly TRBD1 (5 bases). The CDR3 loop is CASSTLWGKGEKLFF. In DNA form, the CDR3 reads TGTGCCAGTAGTACCTTGTGGGGGAAGGGTGAAAAACTGTTTTTT.